The next 23 T cell receptor beta chains were all read from a single sample in a study of blood T cell repertoires in COVID-19. This table comes from immunoSEQ multiplex PCR, and its TCRdb copy is limited to in-frame clones, with some not included. The repertoire consists of some 200,000 clones, with about 91% occurring once and the leading ten covering approximately 1.2%. Material for sequencing was peripheral blood. These receptors were collected from a man younger than 40 with acute or convalescent COVID-19.

V and J are TRBV6-6 and TRBJ2-1, with D unclear. Germline lookup yields CDR1 MNHNY and CDR2 SVGAGI (reference sequence). The CDR3 sequence is 16 residues long. V lost 0 bases to trimming and J lost 1 base, with 10 bases between them. The CDR3 protein is CASSYSGSLSYNEQFF. CDR3 nucleotide sequence: TGTGCCAGCAGTTACTCGGGCTCTCTATCCTACAATGAGCAGTTCTTC.

The genes are TRBV2 and TRBJ2-3; D may be TRBD2 (6 bases). Germline CDR1 SNHLY, CDR2 FYNNEI. This CDR3 spans 13 amino acids. V was shortened by 8 bases and J by 0 bases, with 9 bases between the two germline ends. CDR3 in amino acids: CASGGLSTDTQYF. The CDR3 bases are TGTGCCAGCGGGGGGTTGAGCACAGATACGCAGTATTTT.

This chain uses TRBV5-6 with TRBJ1-6; D is uncertain. V lost 1 base and J 8 bases, leaving 7 bases between the germline ends. CDR1 SGHDT and CDR2 YYEEEE come from the germline V gene. The CDR3 extends over 13 amino acids. Written as DNA, the CDR3 is TGTGCCAGCAGCTTGCCTCTATATTCACCCCTCCACTTT. Encoded protein: CASSLPLYSPLHF.

This clone occurred once. The chain is built from TRBV6-1 and TRBJ2-6, with D unclear. Germline V gives CDR1 MNHNS, CDR2 SASEGT. CDR3 length: 15 residues. The V gene lost 1 base and the J gene lost 0 bases, with 4 bases spanning the gap. The CDR3 bases are TGTGCCAGCAGTGAAGACAGCTCTGGGGCCAACGTCCTGACTTTC. It specifies CASSEDSSGANVLTF.

J is TRBJ1-6 and V is TRBV3-1 (or the pseudogene TRBV3-2); 7 bases agree with TRBD1. V trimming: 1 base; J trimming: 4 bases; junction bases outside the gene matches: 7. Germline V gene lookup returns CDR1 LGHDT and CDR2 YNNKEL (reference sequence). The length of the CDR3 is 17 residues. The CDR3 DNA is TGTGCCAGCAGCCAAGGACAGGGCCTGAGGTATAATTCACCCCTCCACTTT. This codes for CASSQGQGLRYNSPLHF.

The gene calls are TRBV3-1 (or the pseudogene TRBV3-2) and TRBJ1-2; D ambiguous. Germline-derived CDR1 and CDR2 are LGHDT and YNNKEL (reference sequence). Between the trimmed V and J ends, which lost 1 base and 4 bases, there was a span of 7 bases. The CDR3 extends over 13 amino acids. CDR3 in amino acids: CASSQVTFYGYTF. DNA for the CDR3: TGTGCCAGCAGCCAAGTGACATTCTATGGCTACACCTTC.

The chain uses TRBV3-1 (or the pseudogene TRBV3-2) and TRBJ1-1; D call uncertain. CDR3 length: 14 amino acids. The germline gives CDR1 LGHDT, CDR2 YNNKEL (reference sequence). With 1 base removed from V and 3 bases from J, the gap between germline ends came to 9 bases. The CDR3, as DNA: TGTGCCAGCAGCCAAGGAGGGTCGGACACTGAAGCTTTCTTT. Its translation is CASSQGGSDTEAFF.

The V call is TRBV19, the J call TRBJ2-5, with D maybe TRBD1 (6 bases). The germline gives CDR1 LNHDA, CDR2 SQIVND (reference sequence). The CDR3 contains 14 residues. V was trimmed by 6 bases and J by 1 base, leaving 12 bases between them. The CDR3 loop reads CASSRDNLQETQYF. In nucleotides, the CDR3 is TGTGCCAGTAGCCGGGACAACCTCCAAGAGACCCAGTACTTC.

The chain employs TRBV9 and TRBJ1-6; D call uncertain. The CDR3 is 17 amino acids. Trimming left V 0 bases short and J 2 bases short, with 12 bases between. The germline V gene has CDR1 SGDLS and CDR2 YYNGEE. CDR3 sequence (DNA): TGTGCCAGCAGCGTAGATCAGCGGCCCACCTATAATTCACCCCTCCACTTT. It yields the protein CASSVDQRPTYNSPLHF. Full variable domain (outside the CDR3, taken from reference TRBV9 and TRBJ1-6): DSGVTQTPKHLITATGQRVTLRCSPRSGDLSVYWYQQSLDQGLQFLIQYYNGEERAKGNILERFSAQQFPDLHSELNLSSLELGDSALYFCASSVDQRPTYNSPLHFGNGTRLTVT.

This clone was counted between two and nine times. The CDR3 protein is CAWMSPGRGHYGYTF. CDR3 bases: TGTGCCTGGATGAGCCCGGGGAGAGGGCACTATGGCTACACCTTC. V is TRBV30 and J is TRBJ1-2; D not resolved. The CDR3 runs to 15 residues. V shed 4 bases and J shed 3 bases, with 18 bases lying between them. Germline loops: CDR1 GTSNPN, CDR2 SVGIG (reference sequence).

The chain links TRBV28 to TRBJ1-6; tentatively, D is TRBD1 (5 bases). The V and J ends lost 5 bases and 0 bases respectively, with 17 bases between them. Germline CDR1 and CDR2: MDHEN and SYDVKM. The CDR3 runs to 18 residues. The CDR3 reads CASSLNTGRSSYNSPLHF. The CDR3 nucleotides are TGTGCCAGCAGTCTAAACACAGGACGTAGCTCCTATAATTCACCCCTCCACTTT.

The chain uses TRBV30 and TRBJ2-3, with D tentatively TRBD1 (6 bases). CDR3 length: 11 amino acids. The V and J ends lost 2 bases and 9 bases respectively, with 9 bases between them. CDR1 and CDR2 (germline): GTSNPN, SVGIG (reference sequence). The CDR3 DNA reads TGTGCCTGGAGTCCCGGGACAACGCAGTATTTT. Encoded protein: CAWSPGTTQYF.

The V and J genes are TRBV18 and TRBJ2-5; TRBD2 matches at 9 bases. Germline CDR1 KGHSH, CDR2 LQKENI. CDR3 length: 16 residues. Trimming removed 1 base from V and 5 bases from J; junction bases left unmatched: 8. CDR3 protein: CASSPLHRAGGETQYF. Here the CDR3 DNA reads TGTGCCAGCTCACCACTCCATCGAGCGGGGGGCGAGACCCAGTACTTC.

The V call is TRBV11-1, the J call TRBJ2-1; 7 bases line up with TRBD1. V was clipped by 5 bases and J by 3 bases; unmatched bases: 10. CDR1 and CDR2 (germline): SGHAT, FQDESV (reference sequence). The CDR3 is made up of 16 amino acids. CDR3 nucleotides: TGTGCCAGCAGCATCAGACTCCGGGACAGCTACAATGAGCAGTTCTTC. It specifies CASSIRLRDSYNEQFF.

This clone has only one observation. The J gene is TRBJ1-1, the V gene TRBV18; tentatively, D is TRBD1 (6 bases). Germline loops: CDR1 KGHSH, CDR2 LQKENI. V lost 1 base and J lost 4, with 13 bases in between. CDR3 length: 15 amino acids. CDR3 sequence (DNA): TGTGCCAGCTCACCACGGACAGCGAGGGTCACTGAAGCTTTCTTT. It specifies CASSPRTARVTEAFF. Variable domain in full (rest from reference TRBV18 and TRBJ1-1): NAGVMQNPRHLVRRRGQEARLRCSPMKGHSHVYWYRQLPEEGLKFMVYLQKENIIDESGMPKERFSAEFPKEGPSILRIQQVVRGDSAAYFCASSPRTARVTEAFFGQGTRLTVV.

This sequence joins TRBV5-1 and TRBJ2-1; 12 nucleotides align to TRBD2. This CDR3 is built from 16 residues. V was pared by 0 bases and J by 4 bases, with 2 bases of the junction left unmatched. CDR1 and CDR2 (germline): SGHRS, YFSETQ. CDR3 sequence reads: CASSLAGTSGYNEQFF. DNA of the CDR3: TGCGCCAGCAGCTTGGCCGGGACTAGCGGGTACAATGAGCAGTTCTTC.

The chain has TRBV30 and TRBJ1-1, with unresolved D. CDR1 is GTSNPN and CDR2 is SVGIG in the germline V gene (reference sequence). CDR3 size: 13 residues. Trimming pared 2 bases from V and 0 bases from J, leaving 7 bases between. CDR3 residues: CAWSLNLNTEAFF. The CDR3 nucleotides read TGTGCCTGGAGTCTCAACTTGAACACTGAAGCTTTCTTT. Full variable domain (missing parts from reference TRBV30 and TRBJ1-1): SQTIHQWPATLVQPVGSPLSLECTVEGTSNPNLYWYRQAAGRGLQLLFYSVGIGQISSEVPQNLSASRPQDRQFILSSKKLLLSDSGFYLCAWSLNLNTEAFFGQGTRLTVV.

This clone appeared once. V is TRBV30 and J is TRBJ2-7; 8 nucleotides align to TRBD1. The CDR3 totals 13 residues. Germline lookup yields CDR1 GTSNPN and CDR2 SVGIG (reference sequence). The trim removed 4 bases at V and 6 bases at J, leaving 8 bases unmatched. The CDR3 reads CAWTRQGTSEQYF. Written as DNA, the CDR3 is TGTGCCTGGACCCGACAGGGGACAAGCGAGCAGTACTTC.

This clone was observed a few times. V gene TRBV5-8 combines with J gene TRBJ2-3, with 9 bases fitting TRBD1. CDR1 is SGHTS, CDR2 YDEGEE, per germline. The V gene end was trimmed by 3 bases and the J gene end by 1 base; junction bases not matched to a gene: 9. This CDR3 region has 17 residues. In DNA, the CDR3 is TGTGCCAGCAGCTCCCACAGGGGGCAGATTGGCACAGATACGCAGTATTTT. Its protein product is CASSSHRGQIGTDTQYF.

Details on this clone: A much larger clone is a single base away; this may be a read error. The chain carries TRBV6-1 and TRBJ2-5; 12 nucleotides match TRBD2. The CDR3 extends over 15 amino acids. Germline CDR1 reads MNHNS; CDR2 reads SASEGT. The CDR3 here is CASSQASGGAETQYF. The DNA for the CDR3 is TGTGCCAGCAGTCAAGCTAGCGGGGGGGCCGAGACCCAGTACTTC.

The genes are TRBV27 and TRBJ1-3; perhaps TRBD1 as D (6 bases). Trimming stripped 8 bases from V and 0 bases from J, with 11 bases between. The CDR3 covers 14 residues. Germline V CDR1 and CDR2: MNHEY, SMNVEV (reference sequence). The CDR3 nucleotides read TGTGCCAGCCAAGACAGGAGCTCTGGAAACACCATATATTTT. Encoded protein: CASQDRSSGNTIYF.

This chain joins TRBV28 and TRBJ1-2; 7 bases are shared with TRBD1. The CDR3 is made up of 17 amino acids. Germline CDR1 and CDR2: MDHEN and SYDVKM. J was trimmed by 5 bases and V by 4 bases; bases with no gene match: 16. Written as DNA, the CDR3 is TGTGCCAGCAGTTCCACAGGGGAGGTGGGGCTAGGATATGGCTACACCTTC. Translated: CASSSTGEVGLGYGYTF.

This chain links TRBV27 with TRBJ2-2; no definite D call. This CDR3 is built from 13 residues. The V end was cut by 6 bases, the J end by 3 bases, with 8 bases between. Germline V lookup: CDR1 MNHEY, CDR2 SMNVEV (reference sequence). The CDR3 sequence is CASSLSDTGELFF. Written as DNA, the CDR3 is TGTGCCAGCAGCCTCTCGGACACCGGGGAGCTGTTTTTT.